The 28 T cell receptor beta chains below come from one sample, sequenced in a study of blood T cell repertoires in COVID-19. Produced via immunoSEQ multiplex PCR; TCRdb's table is partial and in-frame only. The repertoire includes 290,000 or so clones, around 86% of them detected once, and 1% to 1.5% sits in the top ten. Specimen: peripheral blood. The receptors originated from a man in his sixties or seventies with acute or convalescent COVID-19.

As regards this clone: At one end the junction does not follow the germline gene, possibly because of a read error. The CDR3 reads CASSEFPTVKEIQYF. The CDR3 coding sequence is TGTGCCAGCAGTGAATTCCCGACAGTTAAAGAGATCCAGTACTTC. The chain links TRBV25-1 to TRBJ2-5; tentative D call: TRBD1 (5 bases). The V gene's germline CDR1 is MGHDK and CDR2 SYGVNS. This CDR3 is 15 amino acids long.

The chain carries TRBV27 and TRBJ1-6; D possibly corresponds to TRBD1 (6 bases). The CDR3 sequence is 15 residues long. The germline V gene has CDR1 MNHEY and CDR2 SMNVEV (reference sequence). Between the trimmed V and J ends, which lost 4 bases and 5 bases, there was a span of 12 bases. The chain's CDR3 is CASSSYRVNNSPLHF. The CDR3, as DNA: TGTGCCAGCAGTTCGTACAGGGTTAATAATTCACCCCTCCACTTT.

V is TRBV19 and J is TRBJ1-1; 9 nucleotides agree with TRBD1. The V gene end was trimmed by 6 bases and the J gene end by 5 bases; junction bases not matched to a gene: 7. CDR1 and CDR2 (germline): LNHDA, SQIVND (reference sequence). The CDR3 covers 14 residues. The CDR3 DNA reads TGTGCCAGTAGATCGGGACAGGGTTTTACTGAAGCTTTCTTT. Its translation is CASRSGQGFTEAFF.

The chain recombines TRBV28 with TRBJ2-3, with D possibly TRBD2 on 6 matching bases. Germline CDR1 is MDHEN and CDR2 is SYDVKM. V was shortened by 7 bases and J by 0 bases, with 23 bases between the two germline ends. The CDR3 is made up of 18 amino acids. CDR3 in amino acids: CASTQRLSGYTSTDTQYF. The CDR3, as DNA: TGTGCCAGCACCCAACGGTTAAGCGGGTACACTAGCACAGATACGCAGTATTTT.

A word on this clone: The identical CDR3 is also encoded by other nucleotide sequences in the sample. The chain employs TRBV3-1 (or the pseudogene TRBV3-2) and TRBJ1-3, with D uncertain. The CDR3 length is 13 residues. Germline V lookup: CDR1 LGHDT, CDR2 YNNKEL (reference sequence). Trimming took off 1 base at V and 4 bases at J, with 5 bases between the two ends. CDR3: CASSQVAGNTIYF. The CDR3 DNA reads TGTGCCAGCAGCCAAGTAGCGGGAAACACCATATATTTT.

The chain is built from TRBV3-1 (or the pseudogene TRBV3-2) and TRBJ2-7; a possible D gene is TRBD2 (6 bases). The V and J ends lost 1 base and 0 bases respectively, with 16 bases between them. This CDR3 has 17 residues. Germline loops: CDR1 LGHDT, CDR2 YNNKEL (reference sequence). The CDR3 reads CASSQVSAGTSSYEQYF. The CDR3 DNA follows: TGTGCCAGCAGCCAAGTGTCGGCGGGGACCAGCTCCTACGAGCAGTACTTC.

CDR3: CAWSVQDRAPQHF. CDR3 coding DNA: TGTGCCTGGAGTGTACAGGATCGGGCGCCCCAGCATTTT. The V gene is TRBV30, the J gene TRBJ1-5, with D possibly TRBD1 on 5 matching bases. Per germline, CDR1 GTSNPN and CDR2 SVGIG (reference sequence). The CDR3 contains 13 residues. V shed 0 bases and J shed 9 bases, with 12 bases lying between them.

A word on this clone: The sample carries other DNA sequences with the same CDR3. V is TRBV9 and J is TRBJ1-2; D uncertain. This CDR3 region has 12 residues. Germline CDR1 is SGDLS and CDR2 is YYNGEE. Trimming stripped 0 bases from V and 4 bases from J, with 4 bases between. DNA for the CDR3: TGTGCCAGCAGCGTAGCAGGCTATGGCTACACCTTC. It codes for CASSVAGYGYTF.

The chain recombines TRBV7-9 with TRBJ2-7, with 8 bases matching TRBD1. The CDR3 consists of 14 residues. Germline V lookup: CDR1 SEHNR, CDR2 FQNEAQ (reference sequence). J was trimmed by 5 bases and V by 4 bases; bases with no gene match: 7. The CDR3 sequence: CASSSGTGAHEQYF. CDR3 sequence (DNA): TGTGCCAGCAGCTCCGGGACAGGTGCCCACGAGCAGTACTTC.

The rearrangement links TRBV10-3 to TRBJ2-7; 7 nucleotides agree with TRBD2. With 0 bases clipped from V and 6 bases from J, the junction kept 8 bases outside the gene matches. Germline values: CDR1 ENHRY, CDR2 SYGVKD. The CDR3 has 15 amino acids. The CDR3 coding sequence is TGTGCCATCAGTGAGTCGCCCCCCCCGGGAGGCGAGCAGTACTTC. Translating gives CAISESPPPGGEQYF.

The chain recombines TRBV5-1 with TRBJ2-1; the match to TRBD2 covers 8 bases. The trim removed 0 bases at V and 7 bases at J, leaving 9 bases unmatched. Germline V lookup: CDR1 SGHRS, CDR2 YFSETQ. The CDR3 length is 16 residues. The CDR3 nucleotides are TGCGCCAGCAGCTTGGTAGGCGGGAGGACGGGAAATGAGCAGTTCTTC. Translated: CASSLVGGRTGNEQFF.

This clone was counted only a few times. The rearrangement joins TRBV7-8 to TRBJ2-7; 10 nucleotides match TRBD2. Trimming at V came to 5 bases and at J to 8 bases, leaving 15 bases not matched to a gene. CDR3 size: 16 residues. CDR1 is SGHVS and CDR2 is FQNEAQ in the germline V gene. The CDR3 coding sequence is TGTGCCAGCAGCCCGATGGGGTCTAGCGGGAGTTTCCAGCAGTACTTC. It translates to CASSPMGSSGSFQQYF.

The sample holds one count of this clone. The chain links TRBV28 to TRBJ2-6, with D possibly TRBD2 on 5 matching bases. Germline loops: CDR1 MDHEN, CDR2 SYDVKM. Trimming took 8 bases from V and 0 from J, leaving 14 bases between them. The CDR3 loop spans 16 amino acids. As DNA, the CDR3 is TGTGCCAGCGGAGGATGGGATCACTCTGGGGCCAACGTCCTGACTTTC. Its translation: CASGGWDHSGANVLTF.

The gene calls are TRBV4-3 and TRBJ1-6; a weak D match, TRBD1 (6 bases). Germline V lookup: CDR1 LGHNA, CDR2 YSLEER. Trimming pared 0 bases from V and 9 bases from J, leaving 9 bases between. The CDR3 sequence is 14 residues long. The chain's CDR3 is CASSQDQGFSPLHF. The DNA of the CDR3 is TGCGCCAGCAGCCAAGATCAGGGGTTTTCACCCCTCCACTTT.

The rearrangement joins TRBV5-1 to TRBJ2-7, with 7 bases that match TRBD1. CDR1 and CDR2 (germline): SGHRS, YFSETQ. Unmatched junction bases numbered 9, after V lost 3 bases and J lost 0 bases. The CDR3 is 16 amino acids. The CDR3 DNA sequence: TGCGCCAGCAGCTGGGGACAGATGCTGAGCTCCTACGAGCAGTACTTC. Translating it yields CASSWGQMLSSYEQYF.

This chain's CDR3 is CASSPDRSYGYTF. CDR3 sequence (DNA): TGTGCCAGCAGCCCTGACAGATCCTATGGCTACACCTTC. V gene TRBV5-4 combines with J gene TRBJ1-2, with D maybe TRBD1 (5 bases). V lost 4 bases and J 4 bases, leaving 11 bases between the germline ends. Per the germline V gene, CDR1 is SGHNT and CDR2 is YYREEE (reference sequence). The CDR3 consists of 13 residues.

This chain connects TRBV24-1 to TRBJ2-5; D remains ambiguous. Between the trimmed V and J ends, which lost 3 bases and 1 base, there was a span of 11 bases. Germline CDR1 KGHDR, CDR2 SFDVKD. This CDR3 has 15 amino acids. The CDR3 spells CATSDATRPQETQYF. CDR3 bases: TGTGCCACCAGTGATGCCACCAGGCCCCAAGAGACCCAGTACTTC.

The chain links TRBV7-2 to TRBJ2-5; 10 nucleotides align to TRBD1. The CDR3 length is 15 residues. V shed 2 bases and J 5 bases; nucleotides not matched to a gene: 5. The germline gives CDR1 SGHTA, CDR2 FQGNSA. In DNA form, the CDR3 reads TGTGCCAGCAGCTTATTTTCGGACAGGGGGGAGACCCAGTACTTC. Protein sequence: CASSLFSDRGETQYF. Full variable domain (missing parts from reference TRBV7-2 and TRBJ2-5): GAGVSQSPSNKVTEKGKDVELRCDPISGHTALYWYRQSLGQGLEFLIYFQGNSAPDKSGLPSDRFSAERTGGSVSTLTIQRTQQEDSAVYLCASSLFSDRGETQYFGPGTRLLVL.

J is TRBJ2-7 and V is TRBV28, with 9 bases lining up with TRBD1. Per the germline V gene, CDR1 is MDHEN and CDR2 is SYDVKM. This CDR3 contains 15 residues. V was clipped by 3 bases and J by 3 bases; unmatched bases: 6. CDR3 in amino acids: CASSFSTGGYYEQYF. The CDR3 DNA reads as TGTGCCAGCAGTTTTTCTACAGGGGGCTACTACGAGCAGTACTTC.

The gene calls are TRBV2 and TRBJ1-4; maybe TRBD1 (6 bases). The V end lost 6 bases, the J end lost 8 bases, and 16 bases lay between the germline ends. The CDR3 runs 14 residues. The germline V gene has CDR1 SNHLY and CDR2 FYNNEI. The CDR3 here is CASSRGPLMEKLFF. In nucleotides, the CDR3 is TGTGCCAGCAGCAGGGGTCCCCTTATGGAAAAACTGTTTTTT. The full variable domain, rest sourced from reference TRBV2 and TRBJ1-4, is EPEVTQTPSHQVTQMGQEVILRCVPISNHLYFYWYRQILGQKVEFLVSFYNNEISEKSEIFDDQFSVERPDGSNFTLKIRSTKLEDSAMYFCASSRGPLMEKLFFGSGTQLSVL.

V is TRBV28 and J is TRBJ2-5; tentatively, D is TRBD2 (7 bases). This CDR3 region has 13 residues. The V gene's germline CDR1 is MDHEN and CDR2 SYDVKM. Between the trimmed V and J ends, which lost 8 bases and 9 bases, there was a span of 19 bases. The CDR3 region is CASQRGGTRAQYF. DNA for the CDR3: TGTGCCAGCCAGAGGGGGGGGACGAGGGCCCAGTACTTC.

The chain has TRBV25-1 and TRBJ1-1; no clear D gene. The CDR3 totals 15 residues. V was clipped by 1 base and J by 8 bases, with 17 bases between them. The germline V gene has CDR1 MGHDK and CDR2 SYGVNS. The CDR3 DNA is TGTGCCAGCAGTGAATCCTCGGGAACGTTTGGCGAAGCTTTCTTT. Protein: CASSESSGTFGEAFF.

J is TRBJ1-3 and V is TRBV6-6; D unresolved. The CDR3 has 16 residues. The V gene's germline CDR1 is MNHNY and CDR2 SVGAGI (reference sequence). V lost 0 bases and J lost 4, with 13 bases in between. CDR3 in amino acids: CASSYSNIGGGNTIYF. CDR3 nucleotides: TGTGCCAGCAGTTACTCGAACATAGGAGGGGGAAACACCATATATTTT.

The rearrangement uses TRBV18 and TRBJ1-5; TRBD1 aligns across 8 bases. This CDR3 has 16 amino acids. Germline assignment: CDR1 KGHSH and CDR2 LQKENI. The V and J ends lost 3 bases and 4 bases, in that order; junction bases with no gene match: 8. CDR3 residues: CASSPAGGRGNQPQHF. The CDR3 DNA sequence: TGTGCCAGCTCACCCGCAGGGGGCAGGGGGAATCAGCCCCAGCATTTT.

The chain uses TRBV15 and TRBJ1-2; D is undetermined. The CDR3 is made up of 13 amino acids. Germline-derived CDR1 and CDR2 are LNHNV and YYDKDF (reference sequence). V gave up 3 bases and J gave up 6 bases, with 11 bases separating them. CDR3 residues: CATSRKTGNGYTF. The CDR3, as DNA: TGTGCCACCAGCAGGAAGACGGGAAATGGCTACACCTTC. Full variable domain (remainder filled in from reference TRBV15 and TRBJ1-2): DAMVIQNPRYQVTQFGKPVTLSCSQTLNHNVMYWYQQKSSQAPKLLFHYYDKDFNNEADTPDNFQSRRPNTSFCFLDIRSPGLGDTAMYLCATSRKTGNGYTFGSGTRLTVV.

This chain links TRBV4-3 with TRBJ2-5; D perhaps matches TRBD1 (6 bases). CDR3 length: 17 amino acids. In germline, CDR1 is LGHNA, CDR2 YSLEER. V was trimmed by 0 bases and J by 3 bases, leaving 17 bases between them. CDR3 in amino acids: CASSQDWGRGVEETQYF. CDR3 DNA: TGCGCCAGCAGCCAAGATTGGGGCAGGGGAGTGGAAGAGACCCAGTACTTC.

V gene TRBV7-2 combines with J gene TRBJ1-3, with a tentative D call TRBD1 (5 bases). Germline lookup yields CDR1 SGHTA and CDR2 FQGNSA. V gave up 5 bases and J gave up 1 base, with 12 bases separating them. This CDR3 has 15 residues. The DNA of the CDR3 is TGTGCCAGCAGCGTAGAGGGGATTTCTGGAAACACCATATATTTT. Translated: CASSVEGISGNTIYF.

The rearrangement joins TRBV10-3 to TRBJ1-2, with D maybe TRBD1 (6 bases). Trimming stripped 0 bases from V and 2 bases from J, with 13 bases between. The CDR3 is 16 amino acids. The germline V gene encodes CDR1 ENHRY and CDR2 SYGVKD. CDR3 coding DNA: TGTGCCATCAGTGAGTCACGGGACATTAGAAACTATGGCTACACCTTC. This encodes CAISESRDIRNYGYTF.